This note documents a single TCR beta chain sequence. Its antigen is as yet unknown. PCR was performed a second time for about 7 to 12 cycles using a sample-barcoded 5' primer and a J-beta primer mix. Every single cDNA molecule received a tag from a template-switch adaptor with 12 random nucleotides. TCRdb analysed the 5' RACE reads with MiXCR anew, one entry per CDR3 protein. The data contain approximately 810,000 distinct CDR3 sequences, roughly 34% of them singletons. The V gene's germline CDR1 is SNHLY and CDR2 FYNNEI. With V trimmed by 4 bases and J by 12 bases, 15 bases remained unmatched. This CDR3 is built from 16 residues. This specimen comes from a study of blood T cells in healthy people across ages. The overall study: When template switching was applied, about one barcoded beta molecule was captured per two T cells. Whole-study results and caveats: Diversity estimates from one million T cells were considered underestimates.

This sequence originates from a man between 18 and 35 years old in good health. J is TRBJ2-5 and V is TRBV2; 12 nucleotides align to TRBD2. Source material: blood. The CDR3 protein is CASSVGASGGARYEYF. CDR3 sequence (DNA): TGTGCCAGCAGTGTAGGGGCTAGCGGGGGGGCCCGCTATGAGTACTTC.